Each of the 32 T cell receptor beta chains below was sequenced from the same sample in a study of T cell responses to AZD1222 COVID-19 vaccine. Sequenced by immunoSEQ multiplex PCR; TCRdb stores in-frame clones only, minus some. This sample has 68,000 or so clones, with more than 70% found just once. The sample here was peripheral blood, taken on day 0 of AZD1222 vaccination. The receptors were sampled from an adult in good health.

This rearrangement joins TRBV6-5 to TRBJ1-1; TRBD1 aligns across 7 bases. The CDR3 has 14 amino acids. The germline V gene encodes CDR1 MNHEY and CDR2 SVGAGI. V shed 6 bases and J 2 bases; nucleotides not matched to a gene: 6. CDR3 residues: CASSTDRDNTEAFF. CDR3 nucleotide sequence: TGTGCCAGCAGCACCGACAGGGACAACACTGAAGCTTTCTTT.

The chain links TRBV3-1 (or the pseudogene TRBV3-2) to TRBJ1-5; 11 bases match TRBD1. Germline V gene sequence: CDR1 LGHDT, CDR2 YNNKEL (reference sequence). The CDR3 has 16 amino acids. Trimming took 3 bases from V and 4 from J; bases not matched to a gene: 5. CDR3 nucleotides: TGTGCCAGCAGCCACTGGGGACAGGGGGTAAATCAGCCCCAGCATTTT. It translates to CASSHWGQGVNQPQHF.

The chain joins TRBV5-1 to TRBJ1-1, with D possibly TRBD1 on 6 matching bases. The CDR3 is 14 residues long. Germline assignment: CDR1 SGHRS and CDR2 YFSETQ. V lost 2 bases to trimming and J lost 1 base, with 9 bases between them. CDR3 residues: CASSFGQTNTEAFF. DNA of the CDR3: TGCGCCAGCAGCTTCGGACAGACGAACACTGAAGCTTTCTTT.

The chain carries TRBV6-2 or TRBV6-3 and TRBJ2-1, with 9 bases fitting TRBD1. V trimming: 2 bases; J trimming: 9 bases; junction bases outside the gene matches: 5. Germline CDR1 is MNHEY and CDR2 is SVGEGT. This CDR3 comprises 14 residues. CDR3 sequence (DNA): TGTGCCAGCAGTTACGGGACAGGGAGGGGTGAGCAGTTCTTC. Its translation: CASSYGTGRGEQFF.

This clone was observed once. CDR3 loop: CASSQDRTSPLHF. In nucleotides, the CDR3 is TGTGCCAGCAGCCAAGACAGAACCTCACCCCTCCACTTT. The chain uses TRBV3-1 (or the pseudogene TRBV3-2) and TRBJ1-6; D ambiguous. Germline CDR1 LGHDT, CDR2 YNNKEL (reference sequence). CDR3 length equals 13 residues. Trimming stripped 0 bases from V and 10 bases from J, with 7 bases between.

This chain links TRBV6-2 or TRBV6-3 with TRBJ2-1, with D possibly matching TRBD1 (7 bases). This CDR3 has 15 residues. Germline CDR1 reads MNHEY; CDR2 reads SVGEGT. V lost 5 bases and J lost 7, with 18 bases in between. The CDR3 loop is CASSRRAGGTNEQFF. Here the CDR3 DNA reads TGTGCCAGCAGTCGGAGGGCAGGGGGGACGAATGAGCAGTTCTTC.

This clone was observed a handful of times. The chain combines TRBV5-6 with TRBJ2-1; 11 positions match TRBD2. V was pared by 5 bases and J by 3 bases, with 1 base of the junction left unmatched. Germline loops: CDR1 SGHDT, CDR2 YYEEEE. CDR3 length: 14 amino acids. Here the CDR3 reads CASRTSGVYNEQFF. Here the CDR3 DNA reads TGTGCCAGCAGGACTAGCGGGGTCTACAATGAGCAGTTCTTC.

In DNA, the CDR3 is TGTGCCAGCAGCACCTCAGGGTATGGCTACACCTTC. It is translated as CASSTSGYGYTF. This chain joins TRBV27 and TRBJ1-2; a weak D match, TRBD1 (5 bases). Germline CDR1 is MNHEY and CDR2 is SMNVEV (reference sequence). The CDR3 loop spans 12 amino acids. The V gene lost 6 bases and the J gene lost 5 bases, with 10 bases spanning the gap.

This chain joins TRBV7-6 and TRBJ1-2; 10 nucleotides align to TRBD1. Germline trimming cut 4 bases from V and 8 bases from J; bases unmatched to any gene: 10. The CDR3 length is 15 residues. CDR1 and CDR2 (germline): SGHVS, FNYEAQ. CDR3 nucleotide sequence: TGTGCCAGCAGCTCTCTGGGACAGGGGACTCACGGCTACACCTTC. This encodes CASSSLGQGTHGYTF.

This chain links TRBV4-1 with TRBJ2-7, with TRBD1 identical over 9 bases. CDR3 length: 16 amino acids. CDR1 is MGHRA and CDR2 is YSYEKL in the germline V gene. With V trimmed by 2 bases and J by 3 bases, 8 bases remained unmatched. DNA for the CDR3: TGCGCCAGCAGCCAACCTACAGGGGGCGGGGGCTACGAGCAGTACTTC. Residues: CASSQPTGGGGYEQYF.

The chain recombines TRBV29-1 with TRBJ2-3, with D possibly being TRBD2 (6 bases). Germline V gene sequence: CDR1 SQVTM, CDR2 ANQGSEA. The CDR3 is 18 residues long. Trimming stripped 4 bases from V and 1 base from J, with 24 bases between. The CDR3 protein is CSVGSDRGTLPRTDTQYF. CDR3 bases: TGCAGCGTTGGAAGTGACCGCGGGACCCTCCCTCGCACAGATACGCAGTATTTT.

The rearrangement uses TRBV9 and TRBJ2-1, with TRBD1 matching 11 bases. The CDR3 has 16 residues. Germline V gene lookup returns CDR1 SGDLS and CDR2 YYNGEE. V gave up 2 bases and J gave up 4 bases; unmatched junction bases: 5. Here the CDR3 reads CASSVRDRGWYNEQFF. For the CDR3, the DNA is TGTGCCAGCAGCGTCCGGGACAGGGGGTGGTACAATGAGCAGTTCTTC.

The chain employs TRBV19 and TRBJ2-2; D is possibly TRBD1 or TRBD2 (6 bases each). CDR3 length: 16 amino acids. Germline CDR1 is LNHDA and CDR2 is SQIVND (reference sequence). V lost 6 bases to trimming and J lost 5 bases, with 19 bases between them. The CDR3 nucleotides read TGTGCCAGTAGAGGAGGGGACACCGCAGTTACCGGGGAGCTGTTTTTT. Translating it yields CASRGGDTAVTGELFF.

The J gene is TRBJ1-5, the V gene TRBV19; D unclear. Germline loops: CDR1 LNHDA, CDR2 SQIVND (reference sequence). V lost 3 bases, J lost 6 bases, and 12 bases lay in between. The CDR3 spans 14 residues. The CDR3 region has the DNA TGTGCCAGTAGTATCGGCGGGCTGGGTCAGCCCCAGCATTTT. It codes for CASSIGGLGQPQHF.

The V and J genes are TRBV29-1 and TRBJ1-1; D gene uncertain. Germline lookup yields CDR1 SQVTM and CDR2 ANQGSEA. Trimming cost V 8 bases and J 0 bases, with 4 bases left between them. The CDR3 consists of 10 residues. This CDR3 is CSSMNTEAFF. The CDR3 DNA sequence: TGCAGCTCTATGAACACTGAAGCTTTCTTT.

This chain connects TRBV3-1 (or the pseudogene TRBV3-2) to TRBJ1-3, with D unresolved. This CDR3 region has 13 residues. V was cut by 5 bases and J by 4 bases, with 9 bases left in between. From germline, CDR1 is LGHDT and CDR2 YNNKEL (reference sequence). The DNA for the CDR3 is TGTGCCAGCAGCTCCGCGCAGGGAAACACCATATATTTT. This encodes CASSSAQGNTIYF.

V usage is TRBV4-3 and J usage is TRBJ2-1; 9 nucleotides agree with TRBD1. The CDR3 runs to 16 residues. Germline trimming cut 2 bases from V and 4 bases from J; bases unmatched to any gene: 6. The germline V gene encodes CDR1 LGHNA and CDR2 YSLEER. The CDR3 is CASSQRAGTGYNEQFF. CDR3 nucleotide sequence: TGCGCCAGCAGCCAAAGAGCCGGGACAGGGTACAATGAGCAGTTCTTC.

The genes are TRBV5-1 and TRBJ1-1, with 7 bases aligning to TRBD1. The CDR3 consists of 13 residues. Germline V gives CDR1 SGHRS, CDR2 YFSETQ. Trimming at V came to 5 bases and at J to 5 bases, leaving 6 bases not matched to a gene. CDR3 loop: CASRQGWGTEAFF. The CDR3 DNA reads TGCGCCAGCAGACAGGGGTGGGGGACTGAAGCTTTCTTT.

The chain carries TRBV3-1 (or the pseudogene TRBV3-2) and TRBJ1-6; D ambiguous. V lost 1 base, J lost 11 bases, and 18 bases lay in between. CDR3 size: 16 residues. Germline V gene lookup returns CDR1 LGHDT and CDR2 YNNKEL (reference sequence). The CDR3 nucleotides read TGTGCCAGCAGCCAAGGCATTTGGAGCCGTTTGACACCCCTCCACTTT. Translation: CASSQGIWSRLTPLHF.

This chain joins TRBV13 and TRBJ2-7; D is possibly TRBD1 (5 bases). The CDR3 consists of 12 residues. The V and J ends lost 1 base and 12 bases respectively, with 13 bases between them. Germline CDR1 reads PRHDT; CDR2 reads FYEKMQ (reference sequence). In nucleotides, the CDR3 is TGTGCCAGCAGCTTAGCCCAGGGTTATACGTACTTC. This sequence encodes CASSLAQGYTYF.

The chain links TRBV2 to TRBJ1-6; possible D gene TRBD1, 6 bases. The V gene lost 1 base and the J gene lost 11 bases, with 15 bases spanning the gap. The CDR3 runs to 15 residues. Per the germline V gene, CDR1 is SNHLY and CDR2 is FYNNEI. This chain's CDR3 is CASSEEAQGTTPLHF. For the CDR3, the DNA is TGTGCCAGCAGTGAAGAAGCACAGGGTACGACACCCCTCCACTTT.

In this sample, this clone turned up a few times. The chain's CDR3 is CAIKESLSGNTIYF. DNA of the CDR3: TGTGCCATCAAGGAGTCCCTCTCTGGAAACACCATATATTTT. The chain uses TRBV10-3 and TRBJ1-3; D call uncertain. V gave up 7 bases and J gave up 0 bases, with 10 bases separating them. The CDR3 totals 14 residues. Germline V gene lookup returns CDR1 ENHRY and CDR2 SYGVKD.

This clone was seen once. V and J are TRBV6-5 and TRBJ2-2; D is ambiguous. CDR3 size: 13 residues. CDR1 is MNHEY and CDR2 is SVGAGI in the germline V gene. The germline V and J ends were trimmed by 5 bases and 7 bases, with 11 bases remaining between them. For the CDR3, the DNA is TGTGCCAGCAGTACGATTTTAAGCGGGGAGCTGTTTTTT. It yields the protein CASSTILSGELFF.

In its sample, this clone was seen a few times. This chain links TRBV6-5 with TRBJ1-2; a weak D match, TRBD1 (5 bases). The CDR3 has 15 residues. Germline V gene lookup returns CDR1 MNHEY and CDR2 SVGAGI. V shed 0 bases and J shed 5 bases, with 13 bases lying between them. CDR3 loop: CASSYSIPGKYGYTF. The CDR3 bases are TGTGCCAGCAGTTACTCGATCCCAGGGAAATATGGCTACACCTTC.

The V gene is TRBV28, the J gene TRBJ1-5, with 8 nucleotides matching TRBD1. Germline lookup yields CDR1 MDHEN and CDR2 SYDVKM. The trim removed 6 bases at V and 4 bases at J, leaving 5 bases unmatched. The CDR3 runs 14 residues. CDR3 DNA: TGTGCCAGCAGCGAAACAGGGGGAAATCAGCCCCAGCATTTT. This codes for CASSETGGNQPQHF.

The V and J genes are TRBV13 and TRBJ2-2; 9 nucleotides align to TRBD1. CDR1 and CDR2 from the germline V gene are PRHDT and FYEKMQ (reference sequence). J gave up 6 bases and V 5 bases, and 4 bases lay outside the gene matches. The CDR3 runs 14 residues. CDR3 coding DNA: TGTGCCAGCAGCCCGGACAGGGGCCCCGGGGAGCTGTTTTTT. Its protein product is CASSPDRGPGELFF.

This clone was recorded once. The chain combines TRBV5-1 with TRBJ1-5, with TRBD1 identical over 7 bases. Germline V CDR1 and CDR2: SGHRS, YFSETQ. The CDR3 length is 16 residues. The V segment lost 1 base and the J segment 5 bases; nucleotides outside the gene matches: 9. CDR3 in amino acids: CASSLYAGGTYQPQHF. Here the CDR3 DNA reads TGCGCCAGCAGCTTGTATGCAGGGGGGACTTATCAGCCCCAGCATTTT.

The V and J genes are TRBV6-1 and TRBJ1-5; D perhaps matches TRBD1 (6 bases). Germline values: CDR1 MNHNS, CDR2 SASEGT. This CDR3 spans 16 amino acids. V lost 3 bases to trimming and J lost 1 base, with 13 bases between them. The CDR3 region is CASSDLGQKSNQPQHF. The CDR3 coding sequence is TGTGCCAGCAGTGACCTCGGACAGAAGAGCAATCAGCCCCAGCATTTT.

The rearrangement joins TRBV5-1 to TRBJ2-7; D is possibly TRBD2 (5 bases). The CDR3 totals 14 residues. The V end was cut by 0 bases, the J end by 7 bases, with 14 bases between. The germline V gene encodes CDR1 SGHRS and CDR2 YFSETQ. CDR3 DNA: TGCGCCAGCAGCTTGGCTCGAGGGTCGGGGGAGCAGTACTTC. This translates into CASSLARGSGEQYF.

The chain carries TRBV13 and TRBJ1-1; 8 nucleotides match TRBD1. This CDR3 is 15 amino acids long. CDR1 and CDR2 from the germline V gene are PRHDT and FYEKMQ (reference sequence). Trimming removed 5 bases from V and 3 bases from J; junction bases left unmatched: 8. CDR3 sequence (DNA): TGTGCCAGCAGCCAGGAATCCAGGGGGCACACTGAAGCTTTCTTT. It translates to CASSQESRGHTEAFF.

This chain uses TRBV18 with TRBJ2-7; 7 bases align to TRBD1. The length of the CDR3 is 14 residues. Germline CDR1 is KGHSH and CDR2 is LQKENI. V was clipped by 6 bases and J by 1 base; unmatched bases: 6. The CDR3 region has the DNA TGTGCCAGCTCGTCCAGGGGGATGTCCTACGAGCAGTACTTC. Encoded protein: CASSSRGMSYEQYF.

This sequence joins TRBV10-3 and TRBJ2-7; D gene uncertain. This CDR3 spans 14 amino acids. V shed 2 bases and J shed 0 bases, with 8 bases lying between them. Germline lookup yields CDR1 ENHRY and CDR2 SYGVKD. CDR3 region: CAISELPSSYEQYF. The CDR3 DNA follows: TGTGCCATCAGTGAGCTTCCGAGCTCCTACGAGCAGTACTTC.